The TCR beta chain described here comes from a study of cytomegalovirus exposure and HLA in healthy donors. Findings and caveats of the study: The study labeled 164 TCR beta chains cytomegalovirus-associated.

PCR involved 60 Vbeta and 13 Jbeta primers. TCRdb's table, derived via immunoSEQ multiplex PCR, lists solely in-frame clones and lacks some. The sample contains about 130,000 clones, around 78% of which appear only once. For this clone: Its specificity is not known.

This CDR3 comprises 15 residues. The junction had 6 bases not matched to a gene; V was cut back by 3 bases and J by 3 bases. Germline V CDR1 and CDR2: MGHRA, YSYEKL. This clonotype was sampled from a woman between 40 and 55 years old in good health and CMV-seronegative. The chain joins TRBV4-1 to TRBJ1-2, with TRBD1 matching over 8 bases. Sequenced sample: PBMCs. The CDR3 spells CASSQEDRDYYGYTF. DNA for the CDR3: TGCGCCAGCAGCCAGGAGGACAGGGACTACTATGGCTACACCTTC.